The clone carrying this TCR beta chain has more than one count but fewer than ten. Antigen specificity is unknown. Unique molecular identifiers were built into the TCRbeta library. TCRdb passed the PCR reads through MiXCR, listing each CDR3 protein once. The table records almost 600,000 distinct CDR3 sequences, roughly a quarter of them present only once. This sample was taken from a study of T-cell reconstitution after alpha-beta-depleted transplantation in children. The CDR3 has 16 residues. Germline CDR1 and CDR2: SEHNR and FQNEAQ (reference sequence). With 3 bases removed from V and 4 bases from J, the gap between germline ends came to 16 bases. Study-level points and caveats: Expanded graft clones, several hundred of them, were reportedly the source of alpha-beta T cells about two months after transplant. Fresh T-cell production supplied most of the T-cell counts and diversity seen one year after transplant. Surviving thymic progenitors and recipient T cells were the source of high TCRbeta diversity at day 60 in some patients.

The TCR sequence derives from a boy under two years old with Wiskott-Aldrich syndrome, due to receive a stem cell transplant. The material sequenced was PBMCs, taken before TCRalphabeta/CD19-depleted stem cell transplant. The chain couples TRBV7-9 to TRBJ2-1; D is unclear. CDR3 nucleotide sequence: TGTGCCAGCAGCTTGGGAACCGGGTCGCTTTACAATGAGCAGTTCTTC. It translates to CASSLGTGSLYNEQFF.